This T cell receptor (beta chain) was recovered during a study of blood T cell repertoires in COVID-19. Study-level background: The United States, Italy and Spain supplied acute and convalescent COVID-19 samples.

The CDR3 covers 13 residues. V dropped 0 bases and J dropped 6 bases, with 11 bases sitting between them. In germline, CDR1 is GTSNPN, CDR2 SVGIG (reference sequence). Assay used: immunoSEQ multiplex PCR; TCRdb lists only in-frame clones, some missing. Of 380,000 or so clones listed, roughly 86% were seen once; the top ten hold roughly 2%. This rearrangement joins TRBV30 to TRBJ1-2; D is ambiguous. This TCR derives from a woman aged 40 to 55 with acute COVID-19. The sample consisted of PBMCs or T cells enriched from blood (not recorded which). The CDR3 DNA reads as TGTGCCTGGAGTGTACCGGGTCTGGATGGCTACACCTTC. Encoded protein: CAWSVPGLDGYTF.